One and the same sample provided the 7 T cell receptor beta chains below, sequenced in a study of read filtering for tumor transcriptome and immune sequencing. Molecular barcoded adaptors covering alpha/delta and beta/gamma chains were used on approximately 440 ng RNA. Each CDR3 protein gets one entry after TCRdb re-called the reads with MiXCR. This sample has 94,000 or so distinct CDR3 sequences, with about 12% found just once. The material sequenced was a population of CD138-negative cells sorted from bone marrow. Source of these receptors: a donor aged 40 or older with multiple myeloma.

This clonotype was seen repeatedly, ten times or more. The V gene is TRBV15, the J gene TRBJ2-1, with TRBD2 identical over 9 bases. Per germline, CDR1 LNHNV and CDR2 YYDKDF (reference sequence). Trimming at V came to 0 bases and at J to 5 bases, leaving 8 bases not matched to a gene. The CDR3 sequence is 17 residues long. The CDR3 DNA is TGTGCCACCAGCAGAGATTCGGCGGGAGGGCCCAACAATGAGCAGTTCTTC. Its protein product is CATSRDSAGGPNNEQFF.

This clonotype was picked up many times. The rearrangement links TRBV18 to TRBJ2-5; no definite D call. Germline V CDR1 and CDR2: KGHSH, LQKENI. V dropped 0 bases and J dropped 1 base, with 0 bases sitting between them. The CDR3 contains 12 residues. The CDR3 sequence: CASSPPQETQYF. The CDR3 DNA reads TGTGCCAGCTCACCACCCCAAGAGACCCAGTACTTC. The whole variable domain, remainder taken from reference TRBV18 and TRBJ2-5, is NAGVMQNPRHLVRRRGQEARLRCSPMKGHSHVYWYRQLPEEGLKFMVYLQKENIIDESGMPKERFSAEFPKEGPSILRIQQVVRGDSAAYFCASSPPQETQYFGPGTRLLVL.

This clonotype has a count of ten or more. The gene calls are TRBV11-2 and TRBJ2-2; 8 positions agree with TRBD1. Germline assignment: CDR1 SGHAT and CDR2 FQNNGV. This CDR3 spans 15 amino acids. V dropped 3 bases and J dropped 5; count of bases not matched to a gene: 5. The chain's CDR3 is CASSFGQGETGELFF. Here the CDR3 DNA reads TGTGCCAGCAGCTTCGGACAGGGTGAGACCGGGGAGCTGTTTTTT.

This clonotype is termed medium-sized. The chain combines TRBV7-2 with TRBJ2-1, with D possibly TRBD2 on 6 matching bases. V lost 7 bases, J lost 2 bases, and 18 bases lay in between. CDR1 is SGHTA, CDR2 FQGNSA, per germline. The CDR3 extends over 16 amino acids. The CDR3, as DNA: TGTGCCAGCACAGTACCCACCGGAGGGGCCTACAATGAGCAGTTCTTC. It translates to CASTVPTGGAYNEQFF.

This clonotype was counted many times. The chain links TRBV29-1 to TRBJ2-6; TRBD1 aligns across 7 bases. Trimming at V came to 4 bases and at J to 0 bases, leaving 9 bases not matched to a gene. Germline V gene data show CDR1 as SQVTM and CDR2 as ANQGSEA. The CDR3 runs 17 residues. The CDR3 here is CSVARPGGSSGANVLTF. The CDR3, as DNA: TGCAGCGTTGCTCGTCCAGGGGGATCCTCTGGGGCCAACGTCCTGACTTTC.

Worth noting for this clonotype: A much bigger clone sits one base away, suggesting this may be a read error. No conserved phenylalanine or tryptophan is present at the end of the CDR3, so a read error is the likely explanation. The limits of the CDR3 on the DNA are not certain, so only TCRdb's listed CDR3 is given. The genes are TRBV3-2 and TRBJ1-2; whether TRBD1, the table's D call, matches the DNA was not checked. TRBV3-2 is given as a pseudogene. Ends included, the CDR3 has 14 residues. CDR3 region: CASSQVVRGSGYTL.

Note on this clonotype: One base away lies a much larger clone, so this may be a sequencing read error. Here the CDR3 omits its conserved ending phenylalanine or tryptophan, so a read error is the likely source. V and J are TRBV5-1 and TRBJ2-3, with 8 bases that match TRBD2. Germline CDR1 SGHRS, CDR2 YFSETQ. This CDR3 is built from 14 residues. V was pared by 6 bases and J by 4 bases, with 7 bases of the junction left unmatched. As DNA, the CDR3 is TGCGCCAGCAACGATCCGGGAGGGCCAGATACGCAGTATCTT. This translates into CASNDPGGPDTQYL.